What follows describes a single T cell receptor (beta chain). Its antigen remains unknown. Possible read error: a much larger clone is one base away. Four subsets defined by CD45RA and CD27 were sorted after CD3, CD4, CD8 and live/dead staining. Both TRBC1 and TRBC2 were covered by a beta constant-region primer of two equimolar oligonucleotides. An oligonucleotide with the SP2 primer and a 12-nucleotide UMI was ligated to the cDNA 3' end. Via MiXCR, TCRdb re-called the UMI-ligation and nested PCR reads, giving one row per CDR3 protein. This table has some 83,000 distinct CDR3 sequences, roughly 13% appearing once. This sample was taken from a study of naive and memory T cell subsets. Study-wide points: In CD4 and CD8 cells, diversity dropped from naive through EMRA.

The ends were cut back, 6 bases at V and 2 bases at J, with 17 bases in the middle. The CDR3 has 14 amino acids. The germline gives CDR1 SQVTM, CDR2 ANQGSEA. The rearrangement uses TRBV29-1 and TRBJ2-7; possible D gene TRBD1, 6 bases. Sequencing was performed on central memory CD4+ T cells from blood. This sequence was found in a human donor in good health. CDR3 in amino acids: CSVVLQGCPYEQYF. The DNA of the CDR3 is TGCAGCGTGGTCCTTCAGGGGTGCCCCTACGAGCAGTACTTC.